This T cell receptor beta chain came from a study of post-analysis software for immune sequencing data. General observations from the study: The authors found that F measure strongly co-clustered same-batch samples. Compared with controls, patients had more of about five TRBV segments, including TRBV5-6, TRBV5-1 and TRBV20-1. Controls significantly exceeded multiple sclerosis patients in normalized Chao1 diversity.

Between the trimmed V and J ends, which lost 3 bases and 4 bases, there was a span of 15 bases. The CDR3 sequence is 15 residues long. Germline V gene lookup returns CDR1 SGDLS and CDR2 YYNGEE. A remark on this clonotype: Its antigen is not known.

Tagging with unique molecular identifiers was a feature of the TCR beta cDNA libraries. Roughly 500,000 cDNA molecules were recovered from an input of about 0.95 to 11 million T cells. TCRdb used MiXCR to reprocess the PCR reads, holding one entry per CDR3 protein. The sample has roughly 800,000 distinct CDR3 sequences; 30% are singletons. Sequenced sample: blood. The sequence derives from a girl aged 10 to 17 with multiple sclerosis. This sequence joins TRBV9 and TRBJ2-3; D might be TRBD2 (5 bases). The CDR3 protein is CASSARGGGSDTQYF. The CDR3 nucleotides read TGTGCCAGCAGCGCACGTGGAGGCGGGTCAGATACGCAGTATTTT. Full variable domain (missing parts from reference TRBV9 and TRBJ2-3): DSGVTQTPKHLITATGQRVTLRCSPRSGDLSVYWYQQSLDQGLQFLIQYYNGEERAKGNILERFSAQQFPDLHSELNLSSLELGDSALYFCASSARGGGSDTQYFGPGTRLTVL.